The rows below give T cell receptor beta chains drawn from one sample of a study of blood T cells in healthy people across ages. TCRdb recomputed calls from the 5' RACE reads with MiXCR, one row per CDR3 protein. This table holds just under 750,000 distinct CDR3 sequences, 22% found once. The sequenced sample consisted of blood. The receptors originated from a man between 70 and 80 years old in good health. The CDR3 runs from the conserved cysteine through the conserved F or W. D genes are given only for firm matches. The listing skips clone size in some rows; elsewhere it reads once, few, many or a size class.

D: TRBD2
J: TRBJ2-1
size: many
V: TRBV5-1
CDR3: CASSSGGSPYNEQFF
DNA: TGCGCCAGCAGCAGCGGGGGATCTCCCTACAATGAGCAGTTCTTC

D: .
J: TRBJ2-6
size: .
V: TRBV6-5
CDR3: CASSYFPPRDSGANVLTF
DNA: TGTGCCAGCAGTTATTTTCCCCCCCGAGACTCTGGGGCCAACGTCCTGACTTTC

D: .
J: TRBJ1-4
size: .
V: TRBV6-6
CDR3: CASSPAKTGVGKLFF
DNA: TGTGCCAGCAGCCCCGCCAAGACAGGAGTAGGAAAACTGTTTTTT

D: .
J: TRBJ2-3
size: .
V: TRBV5-5
CDR3: CASSPSIDTQYF
DNA: TGTGCCAGCAGCCCATCAATCGATACGCAGTATTTT

D: .
J: TRBJ1-2
size: .
V: TRBV5-1
CDR3: CANSAGRTYGYTF
DNA: TGCGCCAACAGCGCGGGACGGACCTATGGCTACACCTTC

D: TRBD2
J: TRBJ2-1
size: .
V: TRBV20-1
CDR3: CSARDPTSGSSYNEQFF
DNA: TGCAGTGCTAGAGACCCGACTAGCGGGAGCTCCTACAATGAGCAGTTCTTC

D: .
J: TRBJ1-2
size: .
V: TRBV29-1
CDR3: CSVQGLDGYTF
DNA: TGCAGCGTTCAGGGGCTCGATGGCTACACCTTC

D: TRBD2
J: TRBJ2-4
size: .
V: TRBV3-1
CDR3: CASSQDPSGGTTSF
DNA: TGTGCCAGCAGCCAAGACCCTAGCGGGGGGACCACTAGCTTC

D: .
J: TRBJ1-4
size: few
V: TRBV29-1
CDR3: CSVSTPGDNEKLFF
DNA: TGCAGCGTTTCGACACCGGGGGATAATGAAAAACTGTTTTTT

D: .
J: TRBJ2-5
size: few
V: TRBV5-1
CDR3: CASSFTDPGQYF
DNA: TGCGCCAGCAGCTTTACGGACCCCGGCCAGTACTTC

D: .
J: TRBJ2-2
size: .
V: TRBV30
CDR3: CAWSPRSGELFF
DNA: TGTGCCTGGAGTCCCCGATCCGGGGAGCTGTTTTTT

D: .
J: TRBJ2-4
size: .
V: TRBV6-6
CDR3: CASSYSTGASKNIQYF
DNA: TGTGCCAGCAGTTACTCGACGGGGGCGTCCAAAAACATTCAGTACTTC

D: .
J: TRBJ2-3
size: .
V: TRBV12-5
CDR3: CASGPSRGSATDTQYF
DNA: TGTGCTAGTGGTCCATCGAGGGGGAGTGCCACAGATACGCAGTATTTT

D: TRBD1
J: TRBJ1-1
size: few
V: TRBV29-1
CDR3: CSAGDRGNTEAFF
DNA: TGCAGCGCTGGGGACAGGGGGAACACTGAAGCTTTCTTT

D: .
J: TRBJ2-1
size: .
V: TRBV7-9
CDR3: CASSFESGSYNEQFF
DNA: TGTGCCAGCAGCTTTGAAAGCGGATCATACAATGAGCAGTTCTTC

D: .
J: TRBJ1-2
size: many
V: TRBV5-1
CDR3: CASSFNRDGTYGYTF
DNA: TGCGCCAGCAGCTTCAACCGGGACGGAACTTATGGCTACACCTTC

D: .
J: TRBJ2-5
size: few
V: TRBV7-2
CDR3: CASSPRQKTPQETQYF
DNA: TGTGCCAGCAGCCCGAGACAAAAAACCCCCCAAGAGACCCAGTACTTC

D: .
J: TRBJ2-5
size: many
V: TRBV20-1
CDR3: CSARAREETQYF
DNA: TGCAGTGCTAGAGCACGGGAAGAGACCCAGTACTTC

D: TRBD1
J: TRBJ1-6
size: few
V: TRBV11-2
CDR3: CASSLTGYNSPLHF
DNA: TGTGCCAGCAGCTTGACAGGGTATAATTCACCCCTCCACTTT

D: .
J: TRBJ2-1
size: many
V: TRBV12-3/TRBV12-4
CDR3: CASSFLASVNEQFF
DNA: TGTGCCAGCAGTTTCCTAGCGTCGGTGAATGAGCAGTTCTTC

D: .
J: TRBJ2-1
size: few
V: TRBV12-3/TRBV12-4
CDR3: CASSFGLTPTEQFF
DNA: TGTGCCAGCAGTTTCGGTCTGACCCCAACGGAGCAGTTCTTC

D: .
J: TRBJ2-3
size: .
V: TRBV10-2
CDR3: CASSEPKYGSRTDTQYF
DNA: TGCGCCAGTAGTGAGCCCAAGTACGGAAGTCGTACAGATACGCAGTATTTT

D: .
J: TRBJ2-1
size: .
V: TRBV28
CDR3: CASSPSPSNEQFF
DNA: TGTGCCAGCAGCCCCTCCCCTAGTAATGAGCAGTTCTTC

D: .
J: TRBJ2-1
size: few
V: TRBV9
CDR3: CASSTHGAGRGNEQFF
DNA: TGTGCCAGCAGCACTCATGGGGCGGGAAGGGGGAATGAGCAGTTCTTC

D: TRBD1
J: TRBJ2-2
size: .
V: TRBV7-2
CDR3: CASSWDSNSNTGELFF
DNA: TGTGCCAGCAGCTGGGACAGCAACTCGAACACCGGGGAGCTGTTTTTT

D: TRBD1
J: TRBJ2-7
size: .
V: TRBV28
CDR3: CASSLGGQYSNEQYF
DNA: TGTGCCAGCAGTCTTGGGGGACAGTACTCCAACGAGCAGTACTTC

D: .
J: TRBJ1-2
size: few
V: TRBV7-9
CDR3: CASSRVGGNSYGYTF
DNA: TGTGCCAGCAGCCGTGTCGGGGGAAATAGCTATGGCTACACCTTC

D: .
J: TRBJ1-1
size: .
V: TRBV6-6
CDR3: CASSSDRQPVF
DNA: TGTGCCAGCAGTTCCGACAGACAACCTGTCTTT

D: TRBD1
J: TRBJ2-7
size: .
V: TRBV28
CDR3: CASSIQGLHEQYF
DNA: TGTGCCAGCAGTATACAGGGGCTGCACGAGCAGTACTTC

D: .
J: TRBJ1-5
size: few
V: TRBV6-6
CDR3: CASSLSGVNQPQHF
DNA: TGTGCCAGCAGCCTGTCAGGGGTCAATCAGCCCCAGCATTTT

D: TRBD1
J: TRBJ2-4
size: few
V: TRBV20-1
CDR3: CSARALDRTKNIQYF
DNA: TGCAGTGCTAGAGCCTTGGACAGGACCAAAAACATTCAGTACTTC

D: .
J: TRBJ1-3
size: .
V: TRBV4-2
CDR3: CASSQESLASGNTIYF
DNA: TGTGCCAGCAGCCAAGAAAGTCTGGCCTCTGGAAACACCATATATTTT

D: .
J: TRBJ2-3
size: few
V: TRBV27
CDR3: CASTPRGRPDTQYF
DNA: TGTGCCAGCACCCCCCGGGGGAGGCCGGATACGCAGTATTTT

D: .
J: TRBJ2-1
size: .
V: TRBV2
CDR3: CATRVADEQFF
DNA: TGTGCCACCAGGGTAGCCGATGAGCAGTTCTTC

D: .
J: TRBJ2-5
size: .
V: TRBV20-1
CDR3: CSARDLGVETQYF
DNA: TGCAGTGCTAGAGATTTAGGAGTAGAGACCCAGTACTTC

D: .
J: TRBJ1-2
size: many
V: TRBV12-3/TRBV12-4
CDR3: CASSPVLEVYGYTF
DNA: TGTGCCAGCAGCCCGGTTTTGGAGGTGTATGGCTACACCTTC

D: .
J: TRBJ2-1
size: few
V: TRBV7-7
CDR3: CASSLGPGSNEQFF
DNA: TGTGCCAGCAGCTTAGGTCCAGGATCCAATGAGCAGTTCTTC

D: .
J: TRBJ2-5
size: few
V: TRBV29-1
CDR3: CSVDDVEETQYF
DNA: TGCAGCGTCGATGACGTGGAGGAGACCCAGTACTTC

D: TRBD2
J: TRBJ2-1
size: .
V: TRBV9
CDR3: CASSPLGGNEQFF
DNA: TGTGCCAGCAGCCCCTTGGGGGGGAATGAGCAGTTCTTC

D: TRBD1
J: TRBJ1-5
size: few
V: TRBV2
CDR3: CASKTGSGNQPQHF
DNA: TGTGCCAGCAAGACAGGGTCGGGCAATCAGCCCCAGCATTTT

D: TRBD1
J: TRBJ2-5
size: .
V: TRBV20-1
CDR3: CSAPLSPNGGTGRQRNQYF
DNA: TGCAGTGCTCCCCTGTCACCGAATGGAGGGACAGGGAGGCAACGAAACCAGTACTTC

D: .
J: TRBJ1-5
size: .
V: TRBV25-1
CDR3: CAVVREDNQPQHF
DNA: TGTGCCGTAGTGCGGGAAGACAATCAGCCCCAGCATTTT

D: TRBD2
J: TRBJ2-1
size: .
V: TRBV6-2/TRBV6-3
CDR3: CASGTLAGVRNEQFF
DNA: TGTGCCAGCGGAACACTAGCGGGAGTTCGTAATGAGCAGTTCTTC

D: .
J: TRBJ2-5
size: few
V: TRBV11-3
CDR3: CASTSSGETQYF
DNA: TGTGCCAGCACCTCAAGTGGGGAGACCCAGTACTTC

D: TRBD2
J: TRBJ2-3
size: few
V: TRBV24-1
CDR3: CAPSDPGGFTDTQYF
DNA: TGTGCCCCCAGTGACCCGGGGGGGTTCACAGATACGCAGTATTTT

D: .
J: TRBJ1-2
size: many
V: TRBV27
CDR3: CASRGGPSLYGYTF
DNA: TGTGCCAGCCGGGGGGGCCCGTCCCTCTATGGCTACACCTTC

D: .
J: TRBJ2-5
size: few
V: TRBV7-2
CDR3: CASSALGGGLKETQYF
DNA: TGTGCCAGCAGCGCCCTAGGGGGGGGGCTTAAAGAGACCCAGTACTTC

D: .
J: TRBJ2-3
size: few
V: TRBV7-2
CDR3: CTSSRDSTDTQYF
DNA: TGTACCAGCAGCAGGGACAGCACAGATACGCAGTATTTT

D: .
J: TRBJ2-1
size: many
V: TRBV5-1
CDR3: CASSLSGTYNEQFF
DNA: TGCGCCAGCAGCTTGAGTGGGACCTACAATGAGCAGTTCTTC

D: .
J: TRBJ1-6
size: .
V: TRBV5-1
CDR3: CASSLVGGTSSPLHF
DNA: TGCGCCAGCAGCTTGGTGGGGGGTACGAGTTCACCCCTCCACTTT

D: TRBD2
J: TRBJ2-1
size: .
V: TRBV28
CDR3: CASSFWGTRRYGEQFF
DNA: TGTGCCAGCAGTTTTTGGGGGACTAGGAGGTACGGTGAGCAGTTCTTC

D: .
J: TRBJ2-5
size: .
V: TRBV5-1
CDR3: CASSLVVGISGTETQYF
DNA: TGCGCCAGCAGCTTGGTAGTTGGAATTAGCGGCACCGAGACCCAGTACTTC

D: TRBD1
J: TRBJ1-1
size: .
V: TRBV5-1
CDR3: CASSLMGQGAEAFF
DNA: TGCGCCAGCAGCTTGATGGGACAGGGGGCCGAAGCTTTCTTT

D: .
J: TRBJ2-2
size: few
V: TRBV6-6
CDR3: CATGPLNTGELFF
DNA: TGTGCCACCGGACCCCTTAACACCGGGGAGCTGTTTTTT

D: .
J: TRBJ2-1
size: few
V: TRBV5-1
CDR3: CASSLGQAGQFF
DNA: TGCGCCAGCAGCTTGGGTCAGGCGGGGCAGTTCTTC

D: TRBD2
J: TRBJ2-2
size: .
V: TRBV5-4
CDR3: CASSTSGYTGELFF
DNA: TGTGCCAGCTCCACTAGCGGATACACCGGGGAGCTGTTTTTT

D: TRBD2
J: TRBJ2-1
size: .
V: TRBV6-5
CDR3: CASSYDGLAGAYNEQFF
DNA: TGTGCCAGCAGTTACGATGGACTAGCGGGCGCCTACAATGAGCAGTTCTTC

D: .
J: TRBJ2-1
size: .
V: TRBV28
CDR3: CASRGRGRRASDNEQFF
DNA: TGTGCCAGCCGGGGGAGGGGGAGAAGGGCTAGCGACAATGAGCAGTTCTTC

D: .
J: TRBJ2-3
size: .
V: TRBV27
CDR3: CASSLGLRGIDTHTQYF
DNA: TGTGCCAGCAGTTTAGGACTCAGGGGAATCGACACACATACGCAGTATTTT

D: TRBD2
J: TRBJ2-3
size: .
V: TRBV7-8
CDR3: CASSSYGGGAYTQYF
DNA: TGTGCCAGCAGCTCGTACGGCGGGGGGGCTTATACGCAGTATTTT